This T cell receptor beta chain was sequenced in a study of T cells in Graves' hyperthyroidism and ophthalmopathy. The study's findings and limits: It was a median about 7.1 months before onset that the model predicted ophthalmopathy. Most thyroid-expanded clonotypes above 0.001 were also found in blood.

TCR beta CDR3 sequences were amplified from RNA transcripts. RT-PCR in the first round (using the HTBI primer set) targeted the TCR CDR3. MiXCR, applied by TCRdb to the multiplex PCR reads, yields one record per CDR3 protein. This table has 500,000 or so distinct CDR3 sequences, about 16% appearing once. The CDR3 sequence is 17 residues long. Germline CDR1 SGHDT, CDR2 YYEEEE. The ends lost 4 bases at V and 3 bases at J; junction bases unmatched: 14. This clonotype was detected only a few times. The antigen is unknown. Sequencing input: blood. This receptor was taken from a woman aged 25 to 45 with Graves' ophthalmopathy. The genes are TRBV5-6 and TRBJ2-7; 9 bases are shared with TRBD1. The CDR3 nucleotides read TGTGCCAGCAGCCTACAGACCTTCTGGACAGGGGACTACGAGCAGTACTTC. It encodes CASSLQTFWTGDYEQYF.